This note documents a single T cell receptor (beta chain) sequence. PCR was performed using 60 Vbeta and 13 Jbeta primers. The method was immunoSEQ multiplex PCR; TCRdb's version includes in-frame clones alone and lacks a portion of them. The sample lists 100,000 to 150,000 clones; roughly 76% were seen once. This entry belongs to a study of cytomegalovirus exposure and HLA in healthy donors. The CDR3 covers 15 residues. The germline V gene encodes CDR1 SGHTS and CDR2 YDEGEE. With 4 bases removed from V and 4 bases from J, the gap between germline ends came to 17 bases. The sample consisted of PBMCs. The rearrangement joins TRBV5-8 to TRBJ2-5, with D possibly TRBD2 on 5 matching bases. The sequence was collected from a woman aged 45-65 years in good health and CMV-seronegative. The CDR3 DNA reads as TGTGCCAGCAGCCCTTCCGGGCAGGCGGGAGAGACCCAGTACTTC. Amino acid sequence: CASSPSGQAGETQYF. The variable domain in full, completed from reference TRBV5-8 and TRBJ2-5, reads EAGVTQSPTHLIKTRGQQATLRCSPISGHTSVYWYQQALGLGLQFLLWYDEGEERNRGNFPPRFSGRQFPNYSSELNVNALELEDSALYLCASSPSGQAGETQYFGPGTRLLVL.